This TCR beta chain stems from a study of regulatory and conventional T cells in RAG deficiency. The CDR3 contains 14 residues. J was trimmed by 6 bases and V by 3 bases; bases with no gene match: 6. Germline V gene data show CDR1 as SGHRS and CDR2 as YFSETQ. Clones were sequenced by immunoSEQ multiplex PCR, and TCRdb holds only the in-frame ones, with some missing. Counted here are thousands of clones, approximately 80% occurring once; the ten biggest clones make up 30% to 40%. This clone was recorded once. These data were also filed under a second study, of regulatory T cells. That work contributes: The primer mix had 52 TRBV and 13 TRBJ primers.

Sequencing input: CD8+ T cells sorted from blood. The gene calls are TRBV5-1 and TRBJ2-7; 10 bases are shared with TRBD1. The TCR sequence derives from a human donor in good health. The CDR3 protein is CASSSGTGDVEQYF. The CDR3 DNA follows: TGCGCCAGCAGCTCCGGGACAGGGGACGTCGAGCAGTACTTC.